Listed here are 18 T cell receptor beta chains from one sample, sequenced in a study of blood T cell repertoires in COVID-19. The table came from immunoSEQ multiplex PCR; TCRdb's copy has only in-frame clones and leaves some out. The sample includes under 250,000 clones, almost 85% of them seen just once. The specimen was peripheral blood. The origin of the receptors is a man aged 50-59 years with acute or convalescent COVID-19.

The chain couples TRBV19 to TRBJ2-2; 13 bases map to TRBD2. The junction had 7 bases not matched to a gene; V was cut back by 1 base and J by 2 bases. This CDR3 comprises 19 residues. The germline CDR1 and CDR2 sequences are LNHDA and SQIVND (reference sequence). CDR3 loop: CASSIGLAGGRANTGELFF. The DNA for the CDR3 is TGTGCCAGTAGTATAGGACTAGCGGGAGGACGGGCTAACACCGGGGAGCTGTTTTTT.

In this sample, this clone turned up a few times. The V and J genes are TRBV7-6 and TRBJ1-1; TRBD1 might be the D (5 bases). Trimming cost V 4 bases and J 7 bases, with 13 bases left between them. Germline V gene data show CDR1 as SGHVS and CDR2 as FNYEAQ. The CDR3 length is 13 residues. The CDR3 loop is CASSWGGVGEAFF. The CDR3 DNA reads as TGTGCCAGCAGCTGGGGAGGGGTCGGTGAAGCTTTCTTT.

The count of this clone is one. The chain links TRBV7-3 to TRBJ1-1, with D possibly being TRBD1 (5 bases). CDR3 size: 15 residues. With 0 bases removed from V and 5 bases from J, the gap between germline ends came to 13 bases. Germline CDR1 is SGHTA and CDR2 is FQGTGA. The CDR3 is CASSLTRGARTEAFF. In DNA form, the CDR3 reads TGTGCCAGCAGCTTAACGCGCGGGGCGCGGACTGAAGCTTTCTTT.

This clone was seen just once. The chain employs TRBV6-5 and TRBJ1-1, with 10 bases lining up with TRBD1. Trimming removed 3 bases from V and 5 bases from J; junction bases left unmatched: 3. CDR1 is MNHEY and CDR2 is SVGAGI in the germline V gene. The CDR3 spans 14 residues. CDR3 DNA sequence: TGTGCCAGCAGTTATAGGACAGGGGGTACTGAAGCTTTCTTT. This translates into CASSYRTGGTEAFF.

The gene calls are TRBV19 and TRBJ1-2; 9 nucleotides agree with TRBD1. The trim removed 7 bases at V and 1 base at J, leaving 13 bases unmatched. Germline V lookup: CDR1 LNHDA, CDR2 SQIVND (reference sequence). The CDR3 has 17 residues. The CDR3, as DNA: TGTGCCAGTAACCCCCCGGGACAGGGACCTGATAACTATGGCTACACCTTC. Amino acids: CASNPPGQGPDNYGYTF.

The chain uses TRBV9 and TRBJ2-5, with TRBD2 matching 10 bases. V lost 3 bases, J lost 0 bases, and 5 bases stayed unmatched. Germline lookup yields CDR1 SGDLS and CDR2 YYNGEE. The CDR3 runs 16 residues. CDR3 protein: CASSDSSGGYQETQYF. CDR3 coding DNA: TGTGCCAGCAGCGATTCTAGCGGGGGATACCAAGAGACCCAGTACTTC. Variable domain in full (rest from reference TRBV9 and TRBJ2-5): DSGVTQTPKHLITATGQRVTLRCSPRSGDLSVYWYQQSLDQGLQFLIQYYNGEERAKGNILERFSAQQFPDLHSELNLSSLELGDSALYFCASSDSSGGYQETQYFGPGTRLLVL.

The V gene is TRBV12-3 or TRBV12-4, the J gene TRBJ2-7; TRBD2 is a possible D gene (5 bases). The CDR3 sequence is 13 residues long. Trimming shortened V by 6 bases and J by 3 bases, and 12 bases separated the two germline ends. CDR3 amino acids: CASSDRELYEQYF. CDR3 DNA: TGTGCCAGCAGCGACCGGGAACTCTACGAGCAGTACTTC.

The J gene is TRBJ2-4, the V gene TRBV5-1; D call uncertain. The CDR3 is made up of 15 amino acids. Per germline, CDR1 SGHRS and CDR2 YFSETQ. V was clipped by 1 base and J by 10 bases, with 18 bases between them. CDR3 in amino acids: CASSLNAVSRGIQYF. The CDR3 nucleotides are TGCGCCAGCAGCTTGAACGCCGTCTCCCGCGGTATTCAGTACTTC.

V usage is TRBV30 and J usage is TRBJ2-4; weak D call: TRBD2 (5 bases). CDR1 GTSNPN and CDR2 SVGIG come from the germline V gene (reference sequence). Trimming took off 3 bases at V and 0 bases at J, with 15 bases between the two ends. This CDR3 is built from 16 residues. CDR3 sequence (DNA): TGTGCCTGGAGGCCCCGAAGCGGCCTAGCCAAAAACATTCAGTACTTC. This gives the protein CAWRPRSGLAKNIQYF.

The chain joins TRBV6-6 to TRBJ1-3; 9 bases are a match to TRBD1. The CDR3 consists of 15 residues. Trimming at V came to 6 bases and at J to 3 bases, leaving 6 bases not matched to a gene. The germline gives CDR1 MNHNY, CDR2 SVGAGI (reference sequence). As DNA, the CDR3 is TGTGCCAGCAGGAATACAGGGGGCTTTGGAAACACCATATATTTT. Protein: CASRNTGGFGNTIYF.

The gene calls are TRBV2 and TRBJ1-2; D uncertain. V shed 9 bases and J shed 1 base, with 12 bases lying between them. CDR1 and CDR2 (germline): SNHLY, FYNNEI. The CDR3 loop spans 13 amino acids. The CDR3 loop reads CASVSASNYGYTF. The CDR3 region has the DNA TGTGCCAGTGTCTCAGCGAGTAACTATGGCTACACCTTC.

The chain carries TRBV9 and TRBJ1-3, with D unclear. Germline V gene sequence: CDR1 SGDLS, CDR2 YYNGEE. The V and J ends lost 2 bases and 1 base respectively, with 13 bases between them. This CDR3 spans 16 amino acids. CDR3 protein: CASSVELRGSGNTIYF. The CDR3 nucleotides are TGTGCCAGCAGCGTCGAGCTTCGAGGGTCTGGAAACACCATATATTTT.

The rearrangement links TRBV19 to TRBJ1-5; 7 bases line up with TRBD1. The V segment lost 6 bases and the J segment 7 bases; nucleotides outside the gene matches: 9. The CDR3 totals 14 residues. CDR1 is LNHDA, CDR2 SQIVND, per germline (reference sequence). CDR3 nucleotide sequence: TGTGCCAGTAGCTCGCCAGGGGGAATACAGCCCCAGCATTTT. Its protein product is CASSSPGGIQPQHF.

CDR3 coding DNA: TGTGCCAGCAGCCAAGTTTCAGGGGCGGGTGGGGCCAACGTCCTGACTTTC. It translates to CASSQVSGAGGANVLTF. The chain links TRBV3-1 (or the pseudogene TRBV3-2) to TRBJ2-6; TRBD1 is a possible D gene (6 bases). CDR1 LGHDT and CDR2 YNNKEL come from the germline V gene (reference sequence). This CDR3 contains 17 residues. The V end lost 1 base, the J end lost 3 bases, and 13 bases lay between the germline ends.

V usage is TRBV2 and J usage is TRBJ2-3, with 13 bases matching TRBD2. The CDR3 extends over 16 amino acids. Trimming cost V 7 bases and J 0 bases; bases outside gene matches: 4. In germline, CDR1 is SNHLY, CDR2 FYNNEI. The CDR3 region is CASTPGLAGSTDTQYF. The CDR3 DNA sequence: TGTGCCAGCACCCCGGGACTAGCGGGGAGCACAGATACGCAGTATTTT.

In DNA, the CDR3 is TGTGCCAGCAGTTACTCCCCGGAAGGGGGTAGCTATGGCTACACCTTC. Amino acids: CASSYSPEGGSYGYTF. J is TRBJ1-2 and V is TRBV6-2 or TRBV6-3, with a weak D call TRBD1 (6 bases). The V gene lost 0 bases and the J gene lost 4 bases, with 15 bases spanning the gap. Looked up from germline, CDR1 is MNHEY and CDR2 is SVGEGT. The CDR3 has 16 residues.

CDR3 nucleotides: TGTGCCAGCAGTTTCCGGACAGGCTATACTGGGGAGCAGTACTTC. Protein sequence: CASSFRTGYTGEQYF. This chain uses TRBV6-9 with TRBJ2-7; 7 bases are a match to TRBD1. The V and J ends lost 4 bases and 7 bases, in that order; junction bases with no gene match: 13. CDR3 size: 15 residues. Germline CDR1 is MNHGY and CDR2 is SVAAGI.

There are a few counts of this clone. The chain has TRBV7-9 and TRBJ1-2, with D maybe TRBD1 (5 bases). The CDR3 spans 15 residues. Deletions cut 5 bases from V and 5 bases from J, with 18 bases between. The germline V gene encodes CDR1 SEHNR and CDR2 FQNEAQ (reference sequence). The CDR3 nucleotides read TGTGCCAGCAGCAACCCGGGGGAGGGAAGGTATGGCTACACCTTC. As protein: CASSNPGEGRYGYTF.